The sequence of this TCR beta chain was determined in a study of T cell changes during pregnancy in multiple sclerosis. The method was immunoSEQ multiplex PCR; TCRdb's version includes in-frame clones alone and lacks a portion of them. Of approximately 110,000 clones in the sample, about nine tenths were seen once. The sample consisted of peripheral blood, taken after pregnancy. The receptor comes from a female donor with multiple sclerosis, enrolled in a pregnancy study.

As DNA, the CDR3 is TGCGCCAGCAGCCAGTCAGGGTATGGCTACACCTTC. Translated, it gives CASSQSGYGYTF. The chain recombines TRBV4-1 with TRBJ1-2, with D maybe TRBD1 (5 bases). Germline V gives CDR1 MGHRA, CDR2 YSYEKL. This CDR3 region has 12 residues. V was shortened by 3 bases and J by 5 bases, with 7 bases between the two germline ends.